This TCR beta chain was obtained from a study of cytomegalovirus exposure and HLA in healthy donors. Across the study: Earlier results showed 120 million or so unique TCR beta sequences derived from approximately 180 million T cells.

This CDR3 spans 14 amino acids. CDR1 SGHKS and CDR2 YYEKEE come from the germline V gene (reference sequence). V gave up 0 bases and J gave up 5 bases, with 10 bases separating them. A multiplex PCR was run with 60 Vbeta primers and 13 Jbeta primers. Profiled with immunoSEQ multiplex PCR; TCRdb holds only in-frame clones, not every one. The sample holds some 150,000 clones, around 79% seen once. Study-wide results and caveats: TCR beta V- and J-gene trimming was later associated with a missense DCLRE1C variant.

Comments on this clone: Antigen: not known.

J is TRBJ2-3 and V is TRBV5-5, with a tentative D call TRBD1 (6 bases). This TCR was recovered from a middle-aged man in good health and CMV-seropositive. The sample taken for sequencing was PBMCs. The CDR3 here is CASSLAGVGDTQYF. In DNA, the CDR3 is TGTGCCAGCAGCTTGGCAGGGGTTGGAGATACGCAGTATTTT.